This T cell receptor beta chain was documented in a study of T cells in localized non-small cell lung cancer (dated by TCRdb to about 2020). A note on the overall study: Comparing tumors with uninvolved tumor-adjacent lungs, the study looked at the T cell repertoires of 220 or so patients with early-stage NSCLC. The cohort comprised 236 treatment-naïve NSCLC patients with resected, localized lung tumors. NSCLC patients had a mean age of around 70 years, and more than 120 were male and more than 90 female. What the study reported, not specific to this receptor: Because of the exploratory design, TCR variables were selected using unadjusted p-values without false-discovery rate correction. Higher T cell density in blood was associated with longer overall survival, whereas higher clonality in adjacent lung was associated with shorter survival. Multi-region tumor sequencing was not performed, so intratumor heterogeneity could not be excluded. Uninvolved tumor-adjacent lung showed the highest T cell clonality, higher than tumor, which suggests more focused antigenic responses in the uninvolved tumor-adjacent lung. Of the top 100 tumor clones, a median of approximately 60 were detected in paired uninvolved adjacent lung; 28 were also among that lung's top 100.

TCR beta CDR3 regions were sequenced from DNA using the immunoSEQ Assay. Regarding the original processing steps: T cell density was computed as TCR beta template counts normalized to usable DNA estimated by amplifying housekeeping genes. Richness was estimated with the preseqR package, extrapolating to 400,000 templates for PBMC samples and 120,000 templates for tissue samples. Clonality was taken to be one minus Pielou's evenness. Tissue-enriched TCRs were identified by differential abundance testing using productive amino-acid clonotypes, minimum total count 5 and alpha 0.1. Repertoire overlap between compartments was quantified with the Jaccard Index and Morisita Overlap Index. GLIPH grouped TCR beta CDR3s together with public tetramer-defined viral CDR3s, and a viral motif had to include at least three viral sequences and also show V-gene enrichment. TCRdb obtained this table from immuneACCESS and retained in-frame rearrangements with V and J assigned. These tables miss some clones; where compared with another copy, unresolved V genes account for less than half of the shortfall, and the remainder is unexplained. V and J calls and clone size are those listed in that table; D and trimming were worked out from the DNA. This sample has a few thousand clones in its table, and less than 30% of those were observed once. The ten largest clones represent about 20% of the sample.

At diagnosis, tumor, uninvolved tumor-adjacent lung and peripheral blood were collected and then preserved as a mix of FFPE and fresh-frozen material. The CDR1 and CDR2 encoded by the germline V gene (reference sequence) are LNHDA and SQIVND. V was cut back by 6 bases and J by 6 bases, leaving a gap of 14 bases between them. Including cysteine and phenylalanine, the CDR3 has 14 amino acids. Only CDR3 DNA remains: 42 bases, in frame from the first base. With regard to this clone: The antigen this receptor binds is unknown. Per-base quality was not reported, and no clone a single base away is much larger than it.

The sample was lung tumor tissue, taken before any cancer treatment. The rearrangement combines TRBV19 with TRBJ2-2; 6 matching bases give a weak D call of TRBD1. The source is a man aged 35-69 years with stage II squamous cell lung carcinoma. The CDR3 amino acid sequence is: CASRLAPGAGELFF. The DNA reads TGTGCCAGTAGGTTGGCCCCAGGGGCCGGGGAGCTGTTTTTT.